This T cell receptor beta chain comes out of a study of blood T cell repertoires in COVID-19. Overall study context: Whether acute or convalescent, the COVID-19 samples came from the United States, Italy and Spain. T cells, B-cell-depleted T cells, or PBMCs provided the cDNA or gDNA that served as material.

Recruited during active infection, patients (from Seattle) were subsequently followed longitudinally. Per the original data handling: By means of reference gene primer amplification, nucleated cell counts were estimated. This table comes from immunoSEQ multiplex PCR, and its TCRdb copy is limited to in-frame clones, with some not included. For V, J and clone size, that table is used; D and trimming come from the DNA. The sample yields roughly 180,000 clones, about 93% seen once. The CDR3 is made up of 14 amino acids. Germline CDR1 is SEHNR and CDR2 is FQNEAQ (reference sequence). Trimming left V 8 bases short and J 0 bases short, with 11 bases between.

This rearrangement joins TRBV7-9 to TRBJ2-1; TRBD2 is a possible D gene (6 bases). The sample taken for sequencing was peripheral blood. This receptor was identified in a man in his thirties or forties with COVID-19, enrolled during active disease. The CDR3 nucleotides read TGTGCCAGCTGCCGGACTAACTCCTACAATGAGCAGTTCTTC. Its protein is CASCRTNSYNEQFF.